This T cell receptor beta chain was sequenced during a study of T cell changes during pregnancy in multiple sclerosis. In germline, CDR1 is SGHNT, CDR2 YYREEE (reference sequence). With V trimmed by 7 bases and J by 5 bases, 5 bases remained unmatched. This CDR3 comprises 13 residues. Assay: immunoSEQ multiplex PCR; the TCRdb copy retains only in-frame clones and omits some. The data contain 55,000 to 65,000 clones, around 95% of them seen just once; the ten biggest clones take up approximately 0.35%. This material consisted of CD4+ T cells from peripheral blood mononuclear cells, taken before pregnancy. This clonotype originated in a female donor with multiple sclerosis, enrolled in a pregnancy study. This chain uses TRBV5-4 with TRBJ2-3; 9 bases are a match to TRBD1. The DNA of the CDR3 is TGTGCCAGCCACAGGGGGCAGCAAGATACGCAGTATTTT. Translating it yields CASHRGQQDTQYF.